Below, 25 T cell receptor beta chains from the same sample are listed, as sequenced in a study of cytomegalovirus exposure and HLA in healthy donors. Use of 60 Vbeta and 13 Jbeta primers characterized the PCR. The data were produced by immunoSEQ multiplex PCR, yet TCRdb's version contains in-frame clones alone and is incomplete. There are roughly 150,000 clones in the sample; roughly 85% occur only once, and less than 2.5% lies in the top ten. Sequencing used PBMCs. These receptor sequences come from a woman under 30 in good health and CMV-seronegative.

This sequence joins TRBV7-8 and TRBJ2-1; D gene unclear. The V end was cut by 5 bases, the J end by 6 bases, with 17 bases between. The CDR3 has 15 residues. Germline lookup yields CDR1 SGHVS and CDR2 FQNEAQ. The CDR3 here is CASSAGRFVFNEQFF. Here the CDR3 DNA reads TGTGCCAGCAGCGCCGGTCGGTTTGTCTTCAATGAGCAGTTCTTC.

The genes are TRBV9 and TRBJ2-6, with 10 bases identical to TRBD2. The CDR3 spans 20 residues. Germline V gives CDR1 SGDLS, CDR2 YYNGEE. V dropped 3 bases and J dropped 2; count of bases not matched to a gene: 14. The DNA for the CDR3 is TGTGCCAGCAGCGAGGCCCATGGTAGCGGGAGGTCTCCTGGGGCCAACGTCCTGACTTTC. Translating it yields CASSEAHGSGRSPGANVLTF.

The chain joins TRBV13 to TRBJ2-7, with D maybe TRBD2 (5 bases). Trimming left V 4 bases short and J 0 bases short, with 13 bases between. The CDR3 is made up of 15 amino acids. CDR1 and CDR2 from the germline V gene are PRHDT and FYEKMQ (reference sequence). CDR3 nucleotide sequence: TGTGCCAGCAGCTACGGAGGAACGGGCTCCTACGAGCAGTACTTC. Translating it yields CASSYGGTGSYEQYF.

This CDR3 is CASSIGTGSYGYTF. In nucleotides, the CDR3 is TGTGCCAGCAGTATCGGGACAGGGAGCTATGGCTACACCTTC. The V gene is TRBV27, the J gene TRBJ1-2, with 9 positions matching TRBD1. CDR1 and CDR2 (germline): MNHEY, SMNVEV (reference sequence). The CDR3 has 14 amino acids. Trimming at V came to 5 bases and at J to 4 bases, leaving 5 bases not matched to a gene.

The chain is built from TRBV7-9 and TRBJ2-5; TRBD1 might be the D (6 bases). CDR1 is SEHNR, CDR2 FQNEAQ, per germline (reference sequence). V was trimmed by 6 bases and J by 0 bases, leaving 8 bases between them. The CDR3 runs to 13 residues. This chain's CDR3 is CASRTGDQETQYF. CDR3 DNA: TGTGCCAGCAGGACAGGAGACCAAGAGACCCAGTACTTC. Drawing the rest from reference TRBV7-9 and TRBJ2-5, the complete variable domain is DTGVSQNPRHKITKRGQNVTFRCDPISEHNRLYWYRQTLGQGPEFLTYFQNEAQLEKSRLLSDRFSAERPKGSFSTLEIQRTEQGDSAMYLCASRTGDQETQYFGPGTRLLVL.

V is TRBV5-1 and J is TRBJ1-2; the D gene is possibly TRBD1 (5 bases). CDR3 size: 12 residues. The V gene lost 0 bases and the J gene lost 5 bases, with 5 bases spanning the gap. CDR1 is SGHRS and CDR2 is YFSETQ in the germline V gene. The CDR3 protein is CASSLEGYGYTF. Written as DNA, the CDR3 is TGCGCCAGCAGCTTGGAGGGGTATGGCTACACCTTC.

The rearrangement uses TRBV6-6 and TRBJ2-4; D call uncertain. CDR1 and CDR2 (germline): MNHNY, SVGAGI (reference sequence). Trimming removed 6 bases at V and 4 bases at J, with 4 bases between. The CDR3 length is 11 residues. The CDR3 nucleotides are TGTGCCAGCAGCCCAAAAAACATTCAGTACTTC. Encoded protein: CASSPKNIQYF.

This clone appeared a single time. The J gene is TRBJ2-5, the V gene TRBV7-8, with 11 bases matching TRBD2. The end of the DNA fits TRBJ2-7 better, so the J call may be wrong. The CDR3 spans 15 residues. Germline values: CDR1 SGHVS, CDR2 FQNEAQ. CDR3 sequence (DNA): TGTGCCAGCAGCTGGACTAGCGGGTTCTCCTACGAGCAGTACTTC. Protein product: CASSWTSGFSYEQYF.

The chain carries TRBV6-1 and TRBJ1-5, with 7 nucleotides matching TRBD1. CDR3 length equals 17 residues. Germline V gene sequence: CDR1 MNHNS, CDR2 SASEGT. With 4 bases clipped from V and 8 bases from J, the junction kept 17 bases outside the gene matches. DNA for the CDR3: TGTGCCAGCAGTGGGCCCGGACAGGTACTGAGGGGGGAGCCCCAGCATTTT. The encoded protein is CASSGPGQVLRGEPQHF.

The chain combines TRBV19 with TRBJ2-2; the D gene is possibly TRBD2 (5 bases). CDR3 length: 14 residues. Germline V CDR1 and CDR2: LNHDA, SQIVND (reference sequence). Trimming cost V 3 bases and J 0 bases, with 5 bases left between them. CDR3 sequence (DNA): TGTGCCAGTAGTATGGGAGCGAACACCGGGGAGCTGTTTTTT. Protein product: CASSMGANTGELFF.

The chain joins TRBV5-6 to TRBJ2-3; 7 nucleotides match TRBD1. J gave up 4 bases and V 2 bases, and 7 bases lay outside the gene matches. There are 15 residues in the CDR3. CDR1 and CDR2 (germline): SGHDT, YYEEEE. CDR3 loop: CASSLFEGGADTQYF. Written as DNA, the CDR3 is TGTGCCAGCAGCTTATTTGAAGGGGGCGCAGATACGCAGTATTTT.

The rearrangement links TRBV5-4 to TRBJ2-7, with TRBD1 identical over 7 bases. The germline CDR1 and CDR2 sequences are SGHNT and YYREEE (reference sequence). Trimming cost V 4 bases and J 2 bases; bases outside gene matches: 3. The CDR3 runs to 13 residues. CDR3 sequence (DNA): TGTGCCAGCAGCCGGGGACAGACCTACGAGCAGTACTTC. Translating it yields CASSRGQTYEQYF.

This clone was picked up a small number of times. The chain has TRBV6-1 and TRBJ2-2; 7 bases match TRBD1. Losses at the gene ends were 7 bases for V and 7 bases for J; bases not matched to a gene: 3. CDR3 length: 12 residues. Germline V gene sequence: CDR1 MNHNS, CDR2 SASEGT. Here the CDR3 reads CASTDRVGELFF. The CDR3 coding sequence is TGTGCCAGCACCGACAGGGTCGGGGAGCTGTTTTTT.

The rearrangement links TRBV4-1 to TRBJ1-4, with TRBD1 identical over 7 bases. V shed 4 bases and J 5 bases; nucleotides not matched to a gene: 7. Germline CDR1 and CDR2: MGHRA and YSYEKL. The CDR3 extends over 15 amino acids. CDR3 amino acids: CASSPGTGQNEKLFF. The CDR3, as DNA: TGCGCCAGCAGCCCCGGGACGGGACAGAATGAAAAACTGTTTTTT.

A word on this clone: This sample also contains other DNA sequences that code for the same CDR3. This sequence joins TRBV5-1 and TRBJ1-1, with D maybe TRBD1 (5 bases). The germline V gene has CDR1 SGHRS and CDR2 YFSETQ. V shed 0 bases and J shed 4 bases, with 7 bases lying between them. CDR3 length equals 13 residues. The CDR3 sequence is CASSLGRGTEAFF. DNA of the CDR3: TGCGCCAGCAGCTTGGGGAGGGGCACTGAAGCTTTCTTT.

The J gene is TRBJ1-1, the V gene TRBV28; D perhaps matches TRBD1 (5 bases). The CDR3 extends over 15 amino acids. The germline CDR1 and CDR2 sequences are MDHEN and SYDVKM. Trimming took off 7 bases at V and 3 bases at J, with 18 bases between the two ends. The CDR3 loop reads CASTTPREGYTEAFF. The CDR3 region has the DNA TGTGCCAGCACCACGCCCAGGGAAGGGTACACTGAAGCTTTCTTT.

The V and J genes are TRBV4-3 and TRBJ2-3; 7 bases align to TRBD1. This CDR3 contains 15 residues. Per the germline V gene, CDR1 is LGHNA and CDR2 is YSLEER. Trimming cost V 0 bases and J 1 base; bases outside gene matches: 1. This CDR3 is CASSQEGTGTDTQYF. For the CDR3, the DNA is TGCGCCAGCAGCCAAGAAGGGACAGGCACAGATACGCAGTATTTT.

The chain combines TRBV7-6 with TRBJ2-3, with 7 bases that match TRBD1. The CDR3 sequence is 14 residues long. The germline V gene has CDR1 SGHVS and CDR2 FNYEAQ. With 5 bases clipped from V and 5 bases from J, the junction kept 7 bases outside the gene matches. CDR3 DNA: TGTGCCAGCAGCCAGGGGGTTGGGGAAGATACGCAGTATTTT. The encoded protein is CASSQGVGEDTQYF.

The table lists this clone with a few counts. The chain uses TRBV30 and TRBJ1-5; D possibly corresponds to TRBD1 (5 bases). Germline-derived CDR1 and CDR2 are GTSNPN and SVGIG (reference sequence). This CDR3 region has 13 residues. V was clipped by 6 bases and J by 4 bases, with 13 bases between them. The CDR3 loop reads CACAGGANQPQHF. DNA of the CDR3: TGTGCCTGCGCGGGGGGTGCTAATCAGCCCCAGCATTTT.

V gene TRBV6-1 combines with J gene TRBJ1-4; possible D gene TRBD1, 6 bases. V lost 6 bases and J 8 bases, leaving 13 bases between the germline ends. The CDR3 contains 13 residues. Germline-derived CDR1 and CDR2 are MNHNS and SASEGT. The CDR3 sequence is CASRYRVGEKLFF. For the CDR3, the DNA is TGTGCCAGCAGATACAGGGTTGGCGAAAAACTGTTTTTT.

The chain uses TRBV7-9 and TRBJ2-1, with D maybe TRBD2 (5 bases). CDR1 is SEHNR, CDR2 FQNEAQ, per germline (reference sequence). The CDR3 covers 13 residues. Trimming left V 4 bases short and J 6 bases short, with 10 bases between. The CDR3 sequence: CASSSRRGNEQFF. The CDR3 nucleotides are TGTGCCAGCAGCTCACGACGGGGCAATGAGCAGTTCTTC.

The rearrangement uses TRBV11-3 and TRBJ2-1, with 9 positions matching TRBD1. Trimming removed 4 bases from V and 7 bases from J; junction bases left unmatched: 5. The CDR3 covers 14 residues. Germline V lookup: CDR1 SGHNT, CDR2 YENEEA. The CDR3 DNA sequence: TGTGCCAGCAGCTCTCGGGACAGGGATAATGAGCAGTTCTTC. It codes for CASSSRDRDNEQFF.

This clone was seen only once. CDR3 bases: TGTGCCAGCAGAGGACAGGAGAATCAGCCCCAGCATTTT. Translation: CASRGQENQPQHF. This chain links TRBV27 with TRBJ1-5; TRBD1 aligns across 7 bases. Germline trimming cut 6 bases from V and 4 bases from J; bases unmatched to any gene: 3. Looked up from germline, CDR1 is MNHEY and CDR2 is SMNVEV (reference sequence). The CDR3 extends over 13 amino acids.

The V and J genes are TRBV19 and TRBJ2-1; 7 nucleotides agree with TRBD1. The CDR3 is 13 residues long. The ends lost 10 bases at V and 4 bases at J; junction bases unmatched: 7. Germline lookup yields CDR1 LNHDA and CDR2 SQIVND (reference sequence). CDR3: CATRGRGYNEQFF. DNA for the CDR3: TGTGCCACCCGGGGCAGGGGGTACAATGAGCAGTTCTTC.

This clone showed up just a few times. The chain links TRBV7-3 to TRBJ2-2; 9 bases fit TRBD2. There are 14 residues in the CDR3. V shed 6 bases and J 6 bases; nucleotides not matched to a gene: 5. CDR1 SGHTA and CDR2 FQGTGA come from the germline V gene. CDR3 residues: CASRAGGTPGELFF. The CDR3 region has the DNA TGTGCCAGCAGGGCGGGGGGGACACCCGGGGAGCTGTTTTTT. The whole variable domain, remainder taken from reference TRBV7-3 and TRBJ2-2, is GAGVSQTPSNKVTEKGKYVELRCDPISGHTALYWYRQSLGQGPEFLIYFQGTGAADDSGLPNDRFFAVRPEGSVSTLKIQRTERGDSAVYLCASRAGGTPGELFFGEGSRLTVL.